These 5 T cell receptor beta chains came from one sample sequenced in a study of T cell repertoires in ileal Crohn's disease. Time point: proximal margin of the surgical specimen (macroscopically non-inflamed). Profiling relied on immunoSEQ multiplex PCR, and the TCRdb table lists in-frame clones only, not all of them. The sample lists about 7,200 clones, just under 75% seen once, with around 10% in the top ten. The material sequenced was ileal tissue. The source of these receptors is an adult with Crohn's disease.

The V call is TRBV5-4, the J call TRBJ1-1; D unresolved. The germline CDR1 and CDR2 sequences are SGHNT and YYREEE (reference sequence). The CDR3 runs to 12 residues. V lost 4 bases, J lost 2 bases, and 6 bases lay in between. The CDR3 here is CASSTINTEAFF. Written as DNA, the CDR3 is TGTGCCAGCAGCACAATAAACACTGAAGCTTTCTTT.

The chain uses TRBV28 and TRBJ1-5; D call uncertain. Germline loops: CDR1 MDHEN, CDR2 SYDVKM. V dropped 6 bases and J dropped 0 bases, with 12 bases sitting between them. The CDR3 extends over 15 amino acids. The CDR3 DNA follows: TGTGCCAGCAGCCCCCTGGGAAGTAGCAATCAGCCCCAGCATTTT. As protein: CASSPLGSSNQPQHF.

This clone appeared a few times. CDR3 nucleotide sequence: TGCAGCGTTGTGGTCTCTGGAAACACCATATATTTT. Its translation is CSVVVSGNTIYF. The J gene is TRBJ1-3, the V gene TRBV29-1; no clear D. Looked up from germline, CDR1 is SQVTM and CDR2 is ANQGSEA. The CDR3 runs 12 residues. V lost 4 bases and J 0 bases, leaving 4 bases between the germline ends.

V is TRBV2 and J is TRBJ2-7; D not resolved. Looked up from germline, CDR1 is SNHLY and CDR2 is FYNNEI. CDR3 length: 13 amino acids. The ends were cut back, 6 bases at V and 2 bases at J, with 11 bases in the middle. CDR3 bases: TGTGCCAGCAGCCTGGACGGAGCCTACGAGCAGTACTTC. Its translation is CASSLDGAYEQYF.

The chain couples TRBV6-6 to TRBJ1-1; weak D call: TRBD1 (6 bases). V lost 2 bases and J 1 base, leaving 8 bases between the germline ends. Germline CDR1 MNHNY, CDR2 SVGAGI (reference sequence). CDR3 length: 14 residues. CDR3 sequence: CASSYTGKNTEAFF. As DNA, the CDR3 is TGTGCCAGCAGTTACACAGGGAAGAACACTGAAGCTTTCTTT.